These 9 T cell receptor beta chains were sequenced from one sample in a study of shared clonotypes between healthy human individuals. Method: immunoSEQ multiplex PCR; TCRdb's copy keeps in-frame clones and lacks some. This table holds a few million clones, around 93% found once. Sequenced: naive CD4+ T cells from PBMCs. Noted subset: CD45RA+ positively selected. Receptors were obtained from a young man in good health. Some clones in this sample may be carry-over from other donors' samples.

This sequence joins TRBV11-3 and TRBJ2-3, with TRBD1 matching over 9 bases. This CDR3 is 15 amino acids long. Germline V gives CDR1 SGHNT, CDR2 YENEEA. V lost 3 bases, J lost 1 base, and 2 bases stayed unmatched. The CDR3 region is CASSFRTGGTDTQYF. CDR3 bases: TGTGCCAGCAGCTTTAGGACAGGGGGCACAGATACGCAGTATTTT.

The chain's CDR3 is CSVAGSSGGTDTQYF. CDR3 in DNA: TGCAGCGTTGCTGGGTCTAGCGGCGGCACAGATACGCAGTATTTT. This sequence joins TRBV29-1 and TRBJ2-3; 7 bases map to TRBD2. The germline gives CDR1 SQVTM, CDR2 ANQGSEA. The V and J ends lost 4 bases and 1 base, in that order; junction bases with no gene match: 8. This CDR3 has 15 amino acids.

The V gene is TRBV28, the J gene TRBJ2-7, with D maybe TRBD2 (5 bases). Trimming took 5 bases from V and 4 from J, leaving 15 bases between them. CDR1 MDHEN and CDR2 SYDVKM come from the germline V gene. The CDR3 is made up of 14 amino acids. The CDR3 region has the DNA TGTGCCAGCAGTCCCGATTTTGGGGAGTACGAGCAGTACTTC. Protein: CASSPDFGEYEQYF.

V gene TRBV29-1 combines with J gene TRBJ2-1; 13 bases are shared with TRBD2. This CDR3 is 14 amino acids long. Germline V gives CDR1 SQVTM, CDR2 ANQGSEA. After removal of 7 bases from V and 3 bases from J, the junction contained 3 bases not matched to a gene. The CDR3 region has the DNA TGCAGCGAGCGGACTAGCGGGGGCTACAATGAGCAGTTCTTC. Its protein is CSERTSGGYNEQFF.

This rearrangement joins TRBV7-2 to TRBJ2-1; TRBD2 matches 9 bases. Trimming at V came to 1 base and at J to 9 bases, leaving 7 bases not matched to a gene. Germline lookup yields CDR1 SGHTA and CDR2 FQGNSA. The CDR3 loop spans 15 amino acids. CDR3 protein: CASSLGVAGVGEQFF. CDR3 DNA sequence: TGTGCCAGCAGCTTAGGGGTAGCGGGAGTAGGTGAGCAGTTCTTC.

The V gene is TRBV5-1, the J gene TRBJ2-5; D is perhaps TRBD2 (5 bases). The germline V gene encodes CDR1 SGHRS and CDR2 YFSETQ. V was pared by 4 bases and J by 4 bases, with 17 bases between. The CDR3 runs 15 residues. This CDR3 is CASSRWGVSTETQYF. CDR3 DNA sequence: TGCGCCAGCAGCCGGTGGGGAGTCTCCACAGAGACCCAGTACTTC. Filled out from reference TRBV5-1 and TRBJ2-5, the complete variable domain reads KAGVTQTPRYLIKTRGQQVTLSCSPISGHRSVSWYQQTPGQGLQFLFEYFSETQRNKGNFPGRFSGRQFSNSRSEMNVSTLELGDSALYLCASSRWGVSTETQYFGPGTRLLVL.

This clone was counted a few times. The V call is TRBV7-2, the J call TRBJ1-2; TRBD1 matches 9 bases. The CDR3 has 13 residues. The V and J ends lost 5 bases and 4 bases, in that order; junction bases with no gene match: 2. The germline CDR1 and CDR2 sequences are SGHTA and FQGNSA. The CDR3 spells CASSEGQGYGYTF. The CDR3, as DNA: TGTGCCAGCAGCGAGGGACAGGGCTATGGCTACACCTTC.

This clone was observed a few times. The CDR3 DNA follows: TGTGCCAGCAGCCTGGGGGGACAAGCGAACACCGGGGAGCTGTTTTTT. The encoded protein is CASSLGGQANTGELFF. The chain joins TRBV7-9 to TRBJ2-2; D possibly uses TRBD1 or TRBD2 (6 bases each). The ends were cut back, 5 bases at V and 0 bases at J, with 13 bases in the middle. The germline gives CDR1 SEHNR, CDR2 FQNEAQ (reference sequence). The CDR3 sequence is 16 residues long.

This rearrangement joins TRBV5-1 to TRBJ2-3; D is ambiguous. This CDR3 is 16 amino acids long. CDR1 SGHRS and CDR2 YFSETQ come from the germline V gene. Between the trimmed V and J ends, which lost 4 bases and 4 bases, there was a span of 19 bases. The CDR3 DNA sequence: TGCGCCAGCAGCGCAGACCGGCAGGCTGAAGCAGATACGCAGTATTTT. This codes for CASSADRQAEADTQYF.